The clone carrying this TCR beta chain was counted a single time. The antigen remains undetermined. The data belong to a study of CD8+ T cells in alopecia areata. Reverse transcription of extracted RNA yielded cDNA, which provided the sequencing template. Sequencing used immunoSEQ multiplex PCR; TCRdb keeps in-frame clones, though not all of them. The sample consists of around 300,000 clones, about 62% of them appearing once. Described treatment: oral pan-JAK inhibitor, 5-10 mg twice daily. Samples from alopecia areata patients were lesional scalp punch biopsies and peripheral blood. Deletions cut 3 bases from V and 3 bases from J, with 16 bases between. This CDR3 has 15 amino acids. The germline V gene has CDR1 SQVTM and CDR2 ANQGSEA. Study observations and caveats: The study found tofacitinib significantly decreased scalp clonality and expanded CD8+ clones among the top 100. With one nonresponder, baseline CD8+ expansion's link to response remains uncertain.

This rearrangement joins TRBV29-1 to TRBJ2-3; weak D call: TRBD1 (5 bases). This TCR was sampled from a human donor with alopecia areata. The specimen was CD4+ T cells sorted from blood, collected around week 52, from a patient treated with tofacitinib. CDR3 DNA: TGCAGCGTTGATCCCTGGGCTGGGGCAACAGATACGCAGTATTTT. It encodes CSVDPWAGATDTQYF.